The clone carrying this T cell receptor beta chain appeared a few times. As yet, its antigen is unknown. This entry belongs to a study of T-cell memory formation after mild COVID-19. The overall study: Largely donor-specific TCR clusters were found. Whole-study results and caveats: Confirmation was lacking for SARS-CoV-2 specificity of second-wave clones that peaked on day 37. Pre-infection memory carried some responding clones, suggesting that cross-reactive memory joined.

UMIs and sample barcodes were carried by the TCR alpha and TCR beta cDNA libraries that 5'RACE produced using constant-segment primers. TCRdb reanalysed the 5' RACE reads using MiXCR and keeps one entry per CDR3 protein. Among under 350,000 distinct CDR3 sequences, around 16% were seen once, and the ten largest hold 20% to 25%. From germline, CDR1 is SGHRS and CDR2 YFSETQ. This CDR3 spans 14 amino acids. The V end lost 0 bases, the J end lost 1 base, and 7 bases lay between the germline ends. This TCR was recovered from a man aged 18 to 35 who had mild COVID-19 (a few samples of this study predate the infection). Cell type and time point are not known. Sequencing input: PBMCs or a T cell subset sorted from them (not recorded which). The genes are TRBV5-1 and TRBJ2-5; D unclear. The CDR3, as DNA: TGCGCCAGCAGCTTGGGACACCGCCAAGAGACCCAGTACTTC. It translates to CASSLGHRQETQYF.